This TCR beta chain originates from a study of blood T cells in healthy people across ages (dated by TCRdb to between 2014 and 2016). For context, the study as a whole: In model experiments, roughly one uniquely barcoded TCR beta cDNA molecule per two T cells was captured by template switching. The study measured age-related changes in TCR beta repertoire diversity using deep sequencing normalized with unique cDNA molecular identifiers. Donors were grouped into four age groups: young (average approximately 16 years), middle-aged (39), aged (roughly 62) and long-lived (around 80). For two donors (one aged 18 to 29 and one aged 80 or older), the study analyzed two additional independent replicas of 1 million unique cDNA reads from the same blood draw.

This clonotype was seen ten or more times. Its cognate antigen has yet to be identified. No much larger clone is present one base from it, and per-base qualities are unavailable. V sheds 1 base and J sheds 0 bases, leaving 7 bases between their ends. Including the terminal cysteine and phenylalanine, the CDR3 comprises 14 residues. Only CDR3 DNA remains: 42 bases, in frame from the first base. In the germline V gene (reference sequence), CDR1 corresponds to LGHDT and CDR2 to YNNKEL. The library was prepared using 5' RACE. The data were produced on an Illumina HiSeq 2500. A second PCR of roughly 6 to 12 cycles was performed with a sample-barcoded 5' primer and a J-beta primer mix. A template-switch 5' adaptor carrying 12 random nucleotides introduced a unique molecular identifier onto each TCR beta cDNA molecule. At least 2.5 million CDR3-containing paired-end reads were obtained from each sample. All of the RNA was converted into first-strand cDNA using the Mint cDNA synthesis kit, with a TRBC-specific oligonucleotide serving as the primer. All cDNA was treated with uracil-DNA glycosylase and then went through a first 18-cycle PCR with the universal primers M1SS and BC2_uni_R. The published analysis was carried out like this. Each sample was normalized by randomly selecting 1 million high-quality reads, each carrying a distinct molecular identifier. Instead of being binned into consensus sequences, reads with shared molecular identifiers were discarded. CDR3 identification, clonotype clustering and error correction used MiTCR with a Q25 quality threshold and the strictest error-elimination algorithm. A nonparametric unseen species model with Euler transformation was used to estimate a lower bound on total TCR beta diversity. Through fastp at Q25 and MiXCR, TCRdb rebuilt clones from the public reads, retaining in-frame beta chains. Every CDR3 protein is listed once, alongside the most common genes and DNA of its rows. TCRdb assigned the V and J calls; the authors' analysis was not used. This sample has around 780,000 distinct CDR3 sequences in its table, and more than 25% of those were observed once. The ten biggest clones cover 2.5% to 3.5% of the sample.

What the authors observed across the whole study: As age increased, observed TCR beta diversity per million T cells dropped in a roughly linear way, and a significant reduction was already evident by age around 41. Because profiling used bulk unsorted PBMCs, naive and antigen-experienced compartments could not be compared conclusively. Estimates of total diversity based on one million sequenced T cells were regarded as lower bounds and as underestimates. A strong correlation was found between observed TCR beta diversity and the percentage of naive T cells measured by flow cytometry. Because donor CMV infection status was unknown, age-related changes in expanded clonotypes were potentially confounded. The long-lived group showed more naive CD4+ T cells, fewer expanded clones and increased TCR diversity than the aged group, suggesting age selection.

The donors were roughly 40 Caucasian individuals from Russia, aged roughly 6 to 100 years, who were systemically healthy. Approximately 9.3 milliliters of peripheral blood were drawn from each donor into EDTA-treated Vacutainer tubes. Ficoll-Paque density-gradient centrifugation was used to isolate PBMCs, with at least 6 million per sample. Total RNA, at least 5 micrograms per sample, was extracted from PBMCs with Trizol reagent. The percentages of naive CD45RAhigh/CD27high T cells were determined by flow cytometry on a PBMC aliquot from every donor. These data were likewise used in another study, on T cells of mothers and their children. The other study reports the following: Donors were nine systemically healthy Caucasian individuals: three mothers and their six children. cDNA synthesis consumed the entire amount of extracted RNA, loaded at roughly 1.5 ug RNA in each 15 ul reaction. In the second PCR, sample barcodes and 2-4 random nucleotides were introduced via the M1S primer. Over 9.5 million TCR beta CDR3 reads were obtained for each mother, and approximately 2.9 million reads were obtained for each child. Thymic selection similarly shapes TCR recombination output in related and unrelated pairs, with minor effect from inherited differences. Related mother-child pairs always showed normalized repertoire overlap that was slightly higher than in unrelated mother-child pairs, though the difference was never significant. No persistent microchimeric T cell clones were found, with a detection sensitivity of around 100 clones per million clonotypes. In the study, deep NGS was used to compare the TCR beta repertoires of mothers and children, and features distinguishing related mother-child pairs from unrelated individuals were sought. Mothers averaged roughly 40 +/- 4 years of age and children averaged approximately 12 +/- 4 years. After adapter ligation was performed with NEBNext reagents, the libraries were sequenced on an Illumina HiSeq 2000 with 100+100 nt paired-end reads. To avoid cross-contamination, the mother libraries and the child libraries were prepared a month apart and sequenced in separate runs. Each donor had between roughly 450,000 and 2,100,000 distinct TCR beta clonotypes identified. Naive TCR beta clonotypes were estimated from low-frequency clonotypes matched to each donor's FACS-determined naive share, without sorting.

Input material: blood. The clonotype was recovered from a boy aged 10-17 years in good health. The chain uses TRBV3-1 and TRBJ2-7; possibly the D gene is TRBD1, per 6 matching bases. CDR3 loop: CASSQGTVSYEQYF. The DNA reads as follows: TGTGCCAGCAGCCAAGGGACAGTCTCCTACGAGCAGTACTTC.